Detailed here is one T cell receptor (beta chain). The controls, all healthy donors, were matched for age and sex. With random hexamers, reverse transcription was performed on about 0.45 to 1 ug of RNA. The TCR beta CDR3 was amplified by immunoSEQ multiplex PCR across 54 Vbeta, 13 Jbeta. TCRdb itself ran the immunoSEQ multiplex PCR reads through MiXCR, one entry per CDR3 protein. The table includes 100,000 to 150,000 distinct CDR3 sequences, around 94% detected once. Germline CDR1 and CDR2: DFQATT and SNEGSKA (reference sequence). Germline trimming cut 3 bases from V and 7 bases from J; bases unmatched to any gene: 5. This CDR3 has 14 amino acids. This entry belongs to a study of CD8 T cells in Susac syndrome.

The origin of this receptor is a human donor in good health. The J gene is TRBJ2-3, the V gene TRBV20-1; TRBD2 matches 12 bases. The sample taken for sequencing was CD4+ T cells from PBMCs. CDR3 in amino acids: CSARASGRAHTQYF. In nucleotides, the CDR3 is TGCAGTGCTAGGGCTAGCGGGAGGGCCCATACGCAGTATTTT.